The 32 T cell receptor beta chains given below trace back to one sample, sequenced in a study of blood T cell repertoires in COVID-19 (dated by TCRdb to the early 2020s). Receptors were amplified or captured by the immunoSEQ multiplex PCR assay. The immuneACCESS repertoire file appears here via TCRdb, limited to in-frame rearrangements. These files lack a portion of the clones; in checked studies, under half of the deficit traces to unresolved V genes, and the cause of the others is not known. The sample table lists roughly 170,000 clones, about 83% of them with a count of one. The top ten clones comprise approximately 4% of the sample. Sequenced input: PBMCs or T cells enriched from blood (not recorded which). The origin of the receptors is a woman aged 50 to 65 in a cohort exposed to, infected with or recovered from COVID-19 (not recorded which).

The CDR3 sequence: CASSQSEVLGNTIYF. In nucleotides, the CDR3 is TGTGCCAGCAGCCAATCTGAGGTCCTCGGAAACACCATATATTTT. The chain has TRBV4-2 and TRBJ1-3, with D hard to call. CDR3 length equals 15 residues. CDR1 is LGHNA and CDR2 is YNFKEQ in the germline V gene. V lost 2 bases and J 4 bases, leaving 12 bases between the germline ends.

This chain uses TRBV10-2 with TRBJ2-1; no clear D. Germline V gives CDR1 WSHSY, CDR2 SAAADI. V lost 5 bases and J 5 bases, leaving 10 bases between the germline ends. The length of the CDR3 is 13 residues. The CDR3 DNA reads TGCGCCAGCAGTACGGGTATTAACAATGAGCAGTTCTTC. It is translated as CASSTGINNEQFF.

This clone occurred a few times. The CDR3 loop reads CASSLSETILSGELFF. Written as DNA, the CDR3 is TGTGCCAGCAGCTTATCGGAGACTATCCTCTCGGGGGAGCTGTTTTTT. This chain links TRBV7-6 with TRBJ2-2; perhaps TRBD2 as D (5 bases). Germline V CDR1 and CDR2: SGHVS, FNYEAQ. The CDR3 has 16 amino acids. V was cut by 2 bases and J by 8 bases, with 18 bases left in between.

The J gene is TRBJ2-3, the V gene TRBV3-1 (or the pseudogene TRBV3-2); 11 nucleotides line up with TRBD2. Germline V gene data show CDR1 as LGHDT and CDR2 as YNNKEL (reference sequence). CDR3 length: 16 amino acids. The V gene end was trimmed by 6 bases and the J gene end by 2 bases; junction bases not matched to a gene: 7. The CDR3 DNA reads as TGTGCCAGCAGTCGACGTAGCGGGGGGGACACAGATACGCAGTATTTT. It encodes CASSRRSGGDTDTQYF.

V and J are TRBV28 and TRBJ1-6; possible D gene TRBD1, 5 bases. The V and J ends lost 1 base and 8 bases respectively, with 9 bases between them. CDR3 length equals 14 residues. CDR1 is MDHEN and CDR2 is SYDVKM in the germline V gene. CDR3 sequence reads: CASSLLRGDSPLHF. CDR3 bases: TGTGCCAGCAGTTTATTACGGGGGGATTCACCCCTCCACTTT.

This clone appeared a few times. V and J are TRBV18 and TRBJ2-3; possible D gene TRBD2, 6 bases. There are 16 residues in the CDR3. The germline V gene has CDR1 KGHSH and CDR2 LQKENI. V was shortened by 3 bases and J by 0 bases, with 13 bases between the two germline ends. CDR3 in amino acids: CASSPQSGFSTDTQYF. DNA of the CDR3: TGTGCCAGCTCACCCCAAAGCGGGTTTAGCACAGATACGCAGTATTTT.

V and J are TRBV6-2 or TRBV6-3 and TRBJ2-4, with TRBD1 matching over 9 bases. V shed 2 bases and J 1 base; nucleotides not matched to a gene: 6. Looked up from germline, CDR1 is MNHEY and CDR2 is SVGEGT. CDR3 length: 17 residues. The CDR3 is CASSYRQGEEAKNIQYF. The CDR3 DNA reads as TGTGCCAGCAGTTACAGACAGGGGGAGGAGGCCAAAAACATTCAGTACTTC.

This clone was recorded a few times. This chain links TRBV5-4 with TRBJ1-2, with 9 bases lining up with TRBD1. Losses at the gene ends were 4 bases for V and 5 bases for J; bases not matched to a gene: 9. The germline gives CDR1 SGHNT, CDR2 YYREEE (reference sequence). This CDR3 region has 15 residues. CDR3 protein: CASSPRQGVGYGYTF. CDR3 nucleotides: TGTGCCAGCAGCCCTCGACAGGGGGTGGGGTATGGCTACACCTTC.

J is TRBJ2-4 and V is TRBV4-3; 9 bases fit TRBD1. CDR1 is LGHNA, CDR2 YSLEER, per germline. V shed 4 bases and J 6 bases; nucleotides not matched to a gene: 4. CDR3 length equals 14 residues. The CDR3 here is CASSLGQGLNIQYF. The CDR3 region has the DNA TGCGCCAGCAGCCTTGGACAGGGGTTAAACATTCAGTACTTC.

The V and J genes are TRBV29-1 and TRBJ1-4; TRBD1 aligns across 8 bases. The CDR3 is 13 residues long. Trimming at V came to 5 bases and at J to 8 bases, leaving 7 bases not matched to a gene. Germline loops: CDR1 SQVTM, CDR2 ANQGSEA. Written as DNA, the CDR3 is TGCAGCGTTCAGGGGGCAGGAGAGGAAAAACTGTTTTTT. Translating gives CSVQGAGEEKLFF.

The rearrangement links TRBV7-9 to TRBJ1-1; 10 bases are shared with TRBD1. V lost 4 bases and J lost 1; bases outside the gene matches: 6. The V gene's germline CDR1 is SEHNR and CDR2 FQNEAQ (reference sequence). The CDR3 extends over 16 amino acids. CDR3 loop: CASSSRQGASNTEAFF. The CDR3 DNA is TGTGCCAGCAGCTCCAGACAGGGGGCTTCGAACACTGAAGCTTTCTTT.

The chain recombines TRBV4-1 with TRBJ1-5; D gene ambiguous. There are 14 residues in the CDR3. V lost 6 bases to trimming and J lost 3 bases, with 12 bases between them. Germline CDR1 is MGHRA and CDR2 is YSYEKL. CDR3 protein: CASSPLNLNQPQHF. The CDR3 nucleotides read TGCGCCAGCAGTCCCCTAAACCTCAATCAGCCCCAGCATTTT.

J is TRBJ2-7 and V is TRBV4-2; tentative D call: TRBD2 (5 bases). Germline values: CDR1 LGHNA, CDR2 YNFKEQ. Trimming took off 1 base at V and 0 bases at J, with 10 bases between the two ends. The length of the CDR3 is 15 residues. The CDR3 bases are TGTGCCAGCAGCCAAGCAAGCGGTAGCTCCTACGAGCAGTACTTC. As protein: CASSQASGSSYEQYF.

The chain carries TRBV12-5 and TRBJ2-5, with 8 bases lining up with TRBD2. From germline, CDR1 is LGHNT and CDR2 FRNRAP. The CDR3 totals 15 residues. J was trimmed by 5 bases and V by 7 bases; bases with no gene match: 12. Written as DNA, the CDR3 is TGTGCTAGTGCCCGGACTAGCTCTTGGGGGGAGACCCAGTACTTC. It yields the protein CASARTSSWGETQYF.

The J gene is TRBJ1-2, the V gene TRBV3-1 (or the pseudogene TRBV3-2); 7 bases agree with TRBD1. The germline V gene encodes CDR1 LGHDT and CDR2 YNNKEL (reference sequence). V dropped 1 base and J dropped 1; count of bases not matched to a gene: 3. The length of the CDR3 is 15 residues. This CDR3 is CASSQGGTVNYGYTF. CDR3 bases: TGTGCCAGCAGCCAAGGAGGGACAGTTAACTATGGCTACACCTTC.

V gene TRBV4-3 combines with J gene TRBJ2-2; the D gene is possibly TRBD1 (6 bases). CDR1 LGHNA and CDR2 YSLEER come from the germline V gene. The CDR3 is made up of 15 amino acids. V dropped 2 bases and J dropped 3 bases, with 10 bases sitting between them. The CDR3: CASSQPGAYTGELFF. Here the CDR3 DNA reads TGCGCCAGCAGCCAACCAGGGGCTTACACCGGGGAGCTGTTTTTT.

The rearrangement uses TRBV6-6 and TRBJ1-5; 10 bases fit TRBD1. The CDR3 runs to 16 residues. Trimming took 3 bases from V and 1 from J; bases not matched to a gene: 3. Germline assignment: CDR1 MNHNY and CDR2 SVGAGI (reference sequence). In nucleotides, the CDR3 is TGTGCCAGCAGTTATGACAGGGGGCGAAGCAATCAGCCCCAGCATTTT. Its translation: CASSYDRGRSNQPQHF.

This clone has more than one count but fewer than ten. This chain's CDR3 is CASSLVEPVSNTEAFF. DNA of the CDR3: TGTGCCAGCAGTTTAGTTGAACCGGTCTCGAACACTGAAGCTTTCTTT. V and J are TRBV28 and TRBJ1-1; D ambiguous. This CDR3 spans 16 amino acids. Germline-derived CDR1 and CDR2 are MDHEN and SYDVKM. The ends were cut back, 2 bases at V and 1 base at J, with 14 bases in the middle. Together with reference TRBV28 and TRBJ1-1, the CDR3 gives the full variable domain: DVKVTQSSRYLVKRTGEKVFLECVQDMDHENMFWYRQDPGLGLRLIYFSYDVKMKEKGDIPEGYSVSREKKERFSLILESASTNQTSMYLCASSLVEPVSNTEAFFGQGTRLTVV.

The gene calls are TRBV7-9 and TRBJ2-1, with TRBD2 identical over 8 bases. The length of the CDR3 is 15 residues. Germline loops: CDR1 SEHNR, CDR2 FQNEAQ (reference sequence). Trimming removed 1 base from V and 6 bases from J; junction bases left unmatched: 5. This chain's CDR3 is CASSLGSGRGNEQFF. For the CDR3, the DNA is TGTGCCAGCAGCTTAGGGAGCGGGAGAGGCAATGAGCAGTTCTTC.

The chain carries TRBV4-1 and TRBJ2-3; the match to TRBD2 covers 9 bases. The junction had 10 bases not matched to a gene; V was cut back by 4 bases and J by 8 bases. Germline V gene lookup returns CDR1 MGHRA and CDR2 YSYEKL. The CDR3 extends over 15 amino acids. CDR3: CASSLGGGGALTQYF. CDR3 nucleotide sequence: TGCGCCAGCAGCCTGGGAGGCGGGGGGGCGCTTACGCAGTATTTT.

The V call is TRBV5-4, the J call TRBJ1-1; no clear D. Germline values: CDR1 SGHNT, CDR2 YYREEE (reference sequence). CDR3 length: 14 residues. V lost 2 bases, J lost 1 base, and 9 bases lay in between. The CDR3 DNA reads TGTGCCAGCAGCTTTGCGGTGGGGAACACTGAAGCTTTCTTT. Protein product: CASSFAVGNTEAFF.

The chain combines TRBV7-3 with TRBJ2-1; the match to TRBD1 covers 7 bases. The CDR3 consists of 13 residues. Looked up from germline, CDR1 is SGHTA and CDR2 is FQGTGA. Trimming removed 4 bases from V and 3 bases from J; junction bases left unmatched: 0. The CDR3 sequence is CASSSGGYNEQFF. CDR3 nucleotide sequence: TGTGCCAGCAGCTCAGGGGGCTACAATGAGCAGTTCTTC.

The V call is TRBV18, the J call TRBJ2-7, with a tentative D call TRBD1 (5 bases). The CDR3 runs 15 residues. Trimming cost V 0 bases and J 3 bases, with 12 bases left between them. Germline V gene lookup returns CDR1 KGHSH and CDR2 LQKENI. CDR3 nucleotides: TGTGCCAGCTCACCACCTCATCAGGGTGGCTACGAGCAGTACTTC. This encodes CASSPPHQGGYEQYF.

V usage is TRBV4-1 and J usage is TRBJ2-7; a possible D gene is TRBD1 (5 bases). There are 15 residues in the CDR3. The V and J ends lost 4 bases and 0 bases respectively, with 13 bases between them. Germline lookup yields CDR1 MGHRA and CDR2 YSYEKL. The CDR3 nucleotides are TGCGCCAGCAGCCGAGATACAGGAAGCTCCTACGAGCAGTACTTC. This gives the protein CASSRDTGSSYEQYF.

J is TRBJ1-5 and V is TRBV6-5; possibly TRBD1 for D (6 bases). Trimming took 6 bases from V and 7 from J, leaving 13 bases between them. This CDR3 has 13 residues. The germline CDR1 and CDR2 sequences are MNHEY and SVGAGI. CDR3 protein: CASSPQGRQPQHF. The CDR3 nucleotides are TGTGCCAGCAGCCCCCAGGGGCGGCAGCCCCAGCATTTT.

This rearrangement joins TRBV2 to TRBJ1-2, with D perhaps TRBD1 (6 bases). V lost 6 bases and J 5 bases, leaving 22 bases between the germline ends. The germline gives CDR1 SNHLY, CDR2 FYNNEI. This CDR3 contains 16 residues. The CDR3, as DNA: TGTGCCAGCAGGGAAAACACAGGGTGGGGAAAGTATGGCTACACCTTC. Translating gives CASRENTGWGKYGYTF.

The chain recombines TRBV19 with TRBJ1-5; 10 nucleotides match TRBD1. Germline V gives CDR1 LNHDA, CDR2 SQIVND (reference sequence). The length of the CDR3 is 19 residues. Trimming cost V 3 bases and J 3 bases; bases outside gene matches: 14. The DNA for the CDR3 is TGTGCCAGTAGTATGGGCCTACTTGTGACAGGGGGCGACAATCAGCCCCAGCATTTT. This codes for CASSMGLLVTGGDNQPQHF.

CDR3: CASSFGSTDTQYF. The CDR3 DNA follows: TGTGCCAGCAGCTTTGGCAGCACAGATACGCAGTATTTT. The chain combines TRBV7-3 with TRBJ2-3; D uncertain. The CDR3 covers 13 residues. The germline V gene encodes CDR1 SGHTA and CDR2 FQGTGA. Trimming took 3 bases from V and 0 from J, leaving 4 bases between them. The full variable domain, with the rest looked up from reference TRBV7-3 and TRBJ2-3, is GAGVSQTPSNKVTEKGKYVELRCDPISGHTALYWYRQSLGQGPEFLIYFQGTGAADDSGLPNDRFFAVRPEGSVSTLKIQRTERGDSAVYLCASSFGSTDTQYFGPGTRLTVL.

V gene TRBV7-6 combines with J gene TRBJ1-1; 9 bases are a match to TRBD1. The CDR3 consists of 18 residues. CDR1 and CDR2 (germline): SGHVS, FNYEAQ. V trimming: 3 bases; J trimming: 4 bases; junction bases outside the gene matches: 15. The DNA for the CDR3 is TGTGCCAGCAGCTTGGACGGGACAGGGCAAGTACGATCCACTGAAGCTTTCTTT. It yields the protein CASSLDGTGQVRSTEAFF.

V usage is TRBV6-5 and J usage is TRBJ1-1; D is perhaps TRBD1 (6 bases). The CDR3 consists of 13 residues. Trimming removed 11 bases from V and 5 bases from J, with 18 bases in between. Germline-derived CDR1 and CDR2 are MNHEY and SVGAGI. The CDR3 loop is CAGRVDRKTEAFF. Written as DNA, the CDR3 is TGTGCCGGCCGGGTGGACAGAAAGACTGAAGCTTTCTTT.

J is TRBJ2-6 and V is TRBV7-8; 8 nucleotides align to TRBD1. The CDR3 sequence is 18 residues long. V lost 1 base to trimming and J lost 1 base; unmatched junction nucleotides: 6. Germline V gives CDR1 SGHVS, CDR2 FQNEAQ. The CDR3 loop is CASSLGGRGRSGANVLTF. The CDR3 bases are TGTGCCAGCAGCTTAGGCGGCAGGGGGCGGTCTGGGGCCAACGTCCTGACTTTC. The full variable domain, completed using reference TRBV7-8 and TRBJ2-6, is GAGVSQSPRYKVAKRGQDVALRCDPISGHVSLFWYQQALGQGPEFLTYFQNEAQLDKSGLPSDRFFAERPEGSVSTLKIQRTQQEDSAVYLCASSLGGRGRSGANVLTFGAGSRLTVL.

This clone was recorded once. J is TRBJ1-2 and V is TRBV6-2 or TRBV6-3; TRBD1 might be the D (5 bases). Trimming took off 4 bases at V and 4 bases at J, with 16 bases between the two ends. The CDR3 totals 15 residues. Per germline, CDR1 MNHEY and CDR2 SVGEGT. DNA for the CDR3: TGTGCCAGCAGTTCGGGACTTCGAGAGGCCTATGGCTACACCTTC. Residues: CASSSGLREAYGYTF.